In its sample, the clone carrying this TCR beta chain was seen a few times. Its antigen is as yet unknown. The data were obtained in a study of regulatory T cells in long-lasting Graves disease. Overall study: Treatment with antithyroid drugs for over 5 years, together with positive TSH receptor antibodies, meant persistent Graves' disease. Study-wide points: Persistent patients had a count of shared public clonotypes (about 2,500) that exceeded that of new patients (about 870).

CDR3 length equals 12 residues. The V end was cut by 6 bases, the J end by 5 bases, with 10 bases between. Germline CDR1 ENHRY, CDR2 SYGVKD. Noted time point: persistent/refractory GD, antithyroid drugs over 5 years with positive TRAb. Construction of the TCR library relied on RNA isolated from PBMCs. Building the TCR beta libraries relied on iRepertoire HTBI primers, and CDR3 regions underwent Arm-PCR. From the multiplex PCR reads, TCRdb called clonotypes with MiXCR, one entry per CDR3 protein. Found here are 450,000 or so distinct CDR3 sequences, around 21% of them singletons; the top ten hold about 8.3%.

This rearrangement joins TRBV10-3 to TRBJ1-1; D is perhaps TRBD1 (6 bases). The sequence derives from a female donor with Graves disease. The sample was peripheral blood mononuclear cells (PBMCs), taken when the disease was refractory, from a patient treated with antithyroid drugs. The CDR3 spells CAIREGGTEAFF. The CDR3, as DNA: TGTGCCATCAGGGAGGGGGGTACTGAAGCTTTCTTT.